This record covers a single TCR beta chain. Its target is unknown. TCRdb's table, derived via immunoSEQ multiplex PCR, lists solely in-frame clones and lacks some. The table includes 25,000 to 35,000 clones, 75% to 90% detected once. Germline trimming cut 5 bases from V and 6 bases from J; bases unmatched to any gene: 2. From germline, CDR1 is MNHEY and CDR2 SMNVEV (reference sequence). The CDR3 covers 13 residues. This specimen comes from a study of regulatory and conventional T cells in RAG deficiency. Findings and caveats of the study: Shorter CDR3s in all patient subsets; >75% Treg-Tconv overlap in Omenn. Shannon entropy was markedly lower and Simpson indices higher in RAG-deficient patients than control T-cell subsets. Omenn syndrome and CID/AS patients had 95 to 100-fold fewer unique Treg TCR beta sequences, versus around 10-fold elsewhere.

A further study also used this sample, focusing on regulatory T cells. That work states: The primer mix had 52 TRBV and 13 TRBJ primers. In patients, unique TRB V-J pairs were restricted and V/J usage skewed, especially in Tregs.

The sequencing sample was made of CD8+ T cells sorted from blood. This chain joins TRBV27 and TRBJ2-1, with 9 bases fitting TRBD1. The sequence was obtained from a human donor in good health. In nucleotides, the CDR3 is TGTGCCAGCAGTGGACAGGGGAGCAATGAGCAGTTCTTC. Its translation: CASSGQGSNEQFF.